One sample yielded the 24 T cell receptor beta chains listed below, sequenced in a study of cytomegalovirus exposure and HLA in healthy donors. It was with 60 Vbeta and 13 Jbeta primers that the PCR ran. Sequencing used immunoSEQ multiplex PCR; TCRdb keeps in-frame clones, though not all of them. The sample records tens of thousands of clones, just over 85% being singletons. The sequenced sample was PBMCs. Every receptor here comes from a woman in her 40s in good health and CMV-seropositive.

The chain is built from TRBV7-8 and TRBJ2-1; maybe TRBD2 (6 bases). Trimming left V 2 bases short and J 1 base short, with 15 bases between. The CDR3 extends over 17 amino acids. CDR1 and CDR2 (germline): SGHVS, FQNEAQ. The CDR3 sequence: CASSLLGGQISYNEQFF. The CDR3 nucleotides are TGTGCCAGCAGCTTATTGGGGGGTCAAATTTCCTACAATGAGCAGTTCTTC.

This sequence joins TRBV7-3 and TRBJ2-7; TRBD2 matches at 9 bases. The CDR3 is 18 residues long. Looked up from germline, CDR1 is SGHTA and CDR2 is FQGTGA. With V trimmed by 4 bases and J by 4 bases, 17 bases remained unmatched. CDR3 protein: CASSCGQVPSGVPYEQYF. The CDR3 DNA sequence: TGTGCCAGCAGCTGCGGACAGGTCCCTAGCGGGGTACCATACGAGCAGTACTTC.

The gene calls are TRBV28 and TRBJ2-2, with D tentatively TRBD1 (6 bases). The CDR3 is 15 residues long. Germline V CDR1 and CDR2: MDHEN, SYDVKM. V lost 1 base and J lost 4, with 10 bases in between. The CDR3 loop is CASSLFQGTTGELFF. DNA for the CDR3: TGTGCCAGCAGTTTATTTCAGGGGACCACCGGGGAGCTGTTTTTT.

This chain connects TRBV10-3 to TRBJ2-2, with D possibly being TRBD1 (6 bases). The V end lost 2 bases, the J end lost 1 base, and 11 bases lay between the germline ends. The CDR3 has 16 residues. The V gene's germline CDR1 is ENHRY and CDR2 SYGVKD. The CDR3 nucleotides read TGTGCCATCAGTGAGACCCCAGGGGAGAACACCGGGGAGCTGTTTTTT. Translating gives CAISETPGENTGELFF.

The rearrangement joins TRBV2 to TRBJ2-1; 14 bases agree with TRBD2. The J segment lost 5 bases and the V segment lost 6 bases, leaving 3 bases of the junction unmatched. The CDR3 extends over 15 amino acids. Germline V gives CDR1 SNHLY, CDR2 FYNNEI. CDR3 nucleotides: TGTGCCAGCAGGGGGGGACTAGCGGGGGACAATGAGCAGTTCTTC. This translates into CASRGGLAGDNEQFF.

The chain uses TRBV5-1 and TRBJ2-2; no clear D gene. Trimming removed 2 bases from V and 5 bases from J, with 10 bases in between. Looked up from germline, CDR1 is SGHRS and CDR2 is YFSETQ. There are 14 residues in the CDR3. As DNA, the CDR3 is TGCGCCAGCAGCTTAGCACGGAGAACCGGGGAGCTGTTTTTT. It is translated as CASSLARRTGELFF.

The chain is built from TRBV2 and TRBJ2-1; the match to TRBD2 covers 10 bases. This CDR3 is 18 amino acids long. V shed 7 bases and J 7 bases; nucleotides not matched to a gene: 19. Germline CDR1 reads SNHLY; CDR2 reads FYNNEI. In nucleotides, the CDR3 is TGTGCCAGCAAAAGCAGGGTTCTAGGTAGCGGGGGGTTTAATGAGCAGTTCTTC. This gives the protein CASKSRVLGSGGFNEQFF.

The chain has TRBV5-8 and TRBJ1-5; D not resolved. Trimming shortened V by 0 bases and J by 0 bases, and 7 bases separated the two germline ends. The CDR3 runs to 15 residues. Germline CDR1 is SGHTS and CDR2 is YDEGEE. In DNA, the CDR3 is TGTGCCAGCAGCTTGGACGAGTATAGCAATCAGCCCCAGCATTTT. Its protein product is CASSLDEYSNQPQHF.

J is TRBJ1-1 and V is TRBV5-1; D gene ambiguous. CDR1 SGHRS and CDR2 YFSETQ come from the germline V gene. This CDR3 is 13 amino acids long. V was clipped by 3 bases and J by 4 bases, with 10 bases between them. In DNA form, the CDR3 reads TGCGCCAGCAGCTCAACCGGGGTCACTGAAGCTTTCTTT. Amino acid sequence: CASSSTGVTEAFF. Supplemented by reference TRBV5-1 and TRBJ1-1, the full variable domain reads KAGVTQTPRYLIKTRGQQVTLSCSPISGHRSVSWYQQTPGQGLQFLFEYFSETQRNKGNFPGRFSGRQFSNSRSEMNVSTLELGDSALYLCASSSTGVTEAFFGQGTRLTVV.

This clone was counted between two and nine times. V usage is TRBV5-1 and J usage is TRBJ2-2, with 8 positions matching TRBD1. The CDR3 loop spans 16 amino acids. V lost 0 bases, J lost 10 bases, and 11 bases stayed unmatched. Per the germline V gene, CDR1 is SGHRS and CDR2 is YFSETQ. The CDR3 nucleotides are TGCGCCAGCAGCTTGGTAGGACAGGGTTTCGCTGAGGAGCTGTTTTTT. This encodes CASSLVGQGFAEELFF.

Only a few counts were recorded for this clone. The V gene is TRBV7-6, the J gene TRBJ2-5; the D gene is possibly TRBD1 (6 bases). The V end lost 2 bases, the J end lost 3 bases, and 13 bases lay between the germline ends. This CDR3 is 15 amino acids long. CDR1 and CDR2 from the germline V gene are SGHVS and FNYEAQ. The CDR3 loop is CASSLRGGGKETQYF. CDR3 sequence (DNA): TGTGCCAGCAGCTTAAGAGGGGGTGGGAAAGAGACCCAGTACTTC.

The chain links TRBV6-6 to TRBJ2-7, with a possible D match to TRBD1 (5 bases). There are 16 residues in the CDR3. Trimming took 2 bases from V and 2 from J, leaving 16 bases between them. Germline V gene lookup returns CDR1 MNHNY and CDR2 SVGAGI (reference sequence). Here the CDR3 DNA reads TGTGCCAGCAGTTACGGGGCCAGGATTAAAGCCTACGAGCAGTACTTC. This codes for CASSYGARIKAYEQYF.

V is TRBV6-4 and J is TRBJ2-2; 9 nucleotides line up with TRBD2. The germline V gene encodes CDR1 MRHNA and CDR2 SNTAGT. The CDR3 length is 15 residues. J was trimmed by 2 bases and V by 10 bases; bases with no gene match: 8. CDR3 sequence: CATSIAGDNTGELFF. The CDR3 region has the DNA TGTGCCACGTCCATAGCGGGGGATAACACCGGGGAGCTGTTTTTT.

The CDR3 DNA reads as TGTGCCAGCAGCCAAGCCGTAGCGGGGGCGGCTACGCAGTATTTT. It yields the protein CASSQAVAGAATQYF. V and J are TRBV4-2 and TRBJ2-3, with TRBD2 identical over 9 bases. The length of the CDR3 is 15 residues. The V gene's germline CDR1 is LGHNA and CDR2 YNFKEQ. The trim removed 1 base at V and 8 bases at J, leaving 7 bases unmatched.

The CDR3 DNA sequence: TGTGCCAGCAGCTTAAAGTTATCCCCCGGGGAGAGTCAAATTACGCAGTATTTT. Translated, it gives CASSLKLSPGESQITQYF. The rearrangement links TRBV11-2 to TRBJ2-3, with D maybe TRBD2 (5 bases). Trimming took off 2 bases at V and 8 bases at J, with 26 bases between the two ends. The CDR3 spans 18 residues. Germline CDR1 and CDR2: SGHAT and FQNNGV.

The chain carries TRBV15 and TRBJ1-1; D is unresolved. Germline V gene sequence: CDR1 LNHNV, CDR2 YYDKDF (reference sequence). Trimming removed 3 bases from V and 7 bases from J, with 9 bases in between. The CDR3 loop spans 12 amino acids. This CDR3 reads CATSRFGGEAFF. DNA of the CDR3: TGTGCCACCAGCAGGTTCGGTGGTGAAGCTTTCTTT.

V and J are TRBV9 and TRBJ2-2; TRBD1 matches 8 bases. The CDR3 runs to 16 residues. The germline CDR1 and CDR2 sequences are SGDLS and YYNGEE. The trim removed 0 bases at V and 3 bases at J, leaving 4 bases unmatched. The CDR3 reads CASSVARQGHTGELFF. CDR3 DNA sequence: TGTGCCAGCAGCGTAGCGAGACAGGGGCACACCGGGGAGCTGTTTTTT.

The chain employs TRBV4-3 and TRBJ2-3; TRBD2 matches at 7 bases. Germline V CDR1 and CDR2: LGHNA, YSLEER. The CDR3 runs to 16 residues. V trimming: 0 bases; J trimming: 1 base; junction bases outside the gene matches: 4. The CDR3 spells CASSQEQRGGTDTQYF. As DNA, the CDR3 is TGCGCCAGCAGCCAAGAGCAGCGGGGAGGCACAGATACGCAGTATTTT.

This sequence joins TRBV7-8 and TRBJ1-2; perhaps TRBD1 as D (5 bases). V lost 5 bases and J lost 7, with 11 bases in between. The CDR3 loop spans 12 amino acids. The V gene's germline CDR1 is SGHVS and CDR2 FQNEAQ. CDR3 coding DNA: TGTGCCAGCAGCCCCACAGGCTTTGGCTACACCTTC. It yields the protein CASSPTGFGYTF.

The rearrangement uses TRBV7-6 and TRBJ1-1; 7 bases line up with TRBD1. Trimming cost V 5 bases and J 5 bases; bases outside gene matches: 11. CDR1 SGHVS and CDR2 FNYEAQ come from the germline V gene. CDR3 size: 15 residues. The DNA of the CDR3 is TGTGCCAGCAGCCCGCAGGGGGAGGTGTGGACTGAAGCTTTCTTT. Translated: CASSPQGEVWTEAFF.

This chain uses TRBV11-2 with TRBJ2-1; possibly TRBD1 for D (5 bases). Germline V gene sequence: CDR1 SGHAT, CDR2 FQNNGV. V was trimmed by 1 base and J by 5 bases, leaving 9 bases between them. This CDR3 region has 14 residues. CDR3 residues: CASSLVAGNNEQFF. In DNA form, the CDR3 reads TGTGCCAGCAGCTTAGTGGCAGGGAACAATGAGCAGTTCTTC.

CDR3 bases: TGTGCCAGCAGCTTAGGGACAGACCAAGAGACCCAGTACTTC. Protein product: CASSLGTDQETQYF. The gene calls are TRBV7-8 and TRBJ2-5; D might be TRBD1 (6 bases). V was clipped by 1 base and J by 0 bases, with 6 bases between them. Germline V CDR1 and CDR2: SGHVS, FQNEAQ. The length of the CDR3 is 14 residues.

The chain is built from TRBV7-8 and TRBJ2-1, with 7 bases that match TRBD1. V dropped 5 bases and J dropped 8; count of bases not matched to a gene: 12. The CDR3 sequence is 15 residues long. Germline V CDR1 and CDR2: SGHVS, FQNEAQ. In DNA, the CDR3 is TGTGCCAGCAGCCCATCGAGGGTAGGGGGCGATGAGCAGTTCTTC. This encodes CASSPSRVGGDEQFF.

This clone has just one count. This sequence joins TRBV27 and TRBJ2-7; TRBD2 agrees at 8 bases. The germline V gene has CDR1 MNHEY and CDR2 SMNVEV (reference sequence). J was trimmed by 6 bases and V by 6 bases; bases with no gene match: 10. There are 14 residues in the CDR3. CDR3 coding DNA: TGTGCCAGCAGCCGCCCGGGGGGGTTCCGCGAGCAGTACTTC. Protein sequence: CASSRPGGFREQYF.